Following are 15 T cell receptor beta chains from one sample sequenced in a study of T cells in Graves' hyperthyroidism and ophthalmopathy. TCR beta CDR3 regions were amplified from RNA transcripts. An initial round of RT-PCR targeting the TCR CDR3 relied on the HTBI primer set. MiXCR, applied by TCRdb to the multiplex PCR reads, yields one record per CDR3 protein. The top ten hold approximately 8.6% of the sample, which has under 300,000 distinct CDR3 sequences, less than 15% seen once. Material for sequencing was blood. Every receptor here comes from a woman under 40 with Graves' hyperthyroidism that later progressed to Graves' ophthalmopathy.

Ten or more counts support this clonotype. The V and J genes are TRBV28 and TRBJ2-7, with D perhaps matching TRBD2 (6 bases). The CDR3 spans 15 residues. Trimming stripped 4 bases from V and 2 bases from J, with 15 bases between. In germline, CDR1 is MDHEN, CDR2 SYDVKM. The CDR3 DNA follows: TGTGCCAGCAGTTGGGCCCCGGGGGAGGCCTACGAGCAGTACTTC. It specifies CASSWAPGEAYEQYF.

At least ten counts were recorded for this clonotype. The CDR3 nucleotides read TGTGCCAGCAGCTTCATATGGACAGATACGCAGTATTTT. Translating it yields CASSFIWTDTQYF. The chain links TRBV7-2 to TRBJ2-3; D call uncertain. The CDR3 is 13 amino acids. Per germline, CDR1 SGHTA and CDR2 FQGNSA. The germline V and J ends were trimmed by 3 bases and 3 bases, with 7 bases remaining between them.

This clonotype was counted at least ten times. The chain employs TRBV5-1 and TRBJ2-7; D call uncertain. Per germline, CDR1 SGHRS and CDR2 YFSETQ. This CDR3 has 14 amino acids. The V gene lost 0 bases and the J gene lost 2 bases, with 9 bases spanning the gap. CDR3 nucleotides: TGCGCCAGCAGCTTGGGCTACAACACCTACGAGCAGTACTTC. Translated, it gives CASSLGYNTYEQYF.

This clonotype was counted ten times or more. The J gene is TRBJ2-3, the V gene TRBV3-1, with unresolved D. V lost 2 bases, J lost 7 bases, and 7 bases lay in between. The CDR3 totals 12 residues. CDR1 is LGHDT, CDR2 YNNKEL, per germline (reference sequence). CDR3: CASSQLKHTQYF. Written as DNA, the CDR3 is TGTGCCAGCAGCCAATTGAAGCATACGCAGTATTTT.

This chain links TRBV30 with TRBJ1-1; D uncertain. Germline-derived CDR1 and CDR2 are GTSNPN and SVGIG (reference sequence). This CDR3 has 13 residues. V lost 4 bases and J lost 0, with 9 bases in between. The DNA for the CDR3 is TGTGCCTGGACCCCGGGTATGAACACTGAAGCTTTCTTT. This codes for CAWTPGMNTEAFF.

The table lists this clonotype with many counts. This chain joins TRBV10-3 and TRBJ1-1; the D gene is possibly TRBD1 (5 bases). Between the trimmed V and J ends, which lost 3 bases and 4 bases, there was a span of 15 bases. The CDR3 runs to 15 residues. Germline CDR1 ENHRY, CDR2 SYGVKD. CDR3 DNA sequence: TGTGCCATCAGTGACCCAAGGGGCCCTCGCACTGAAGCTTTCTTT. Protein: CAISDPRGPRTEAFF.

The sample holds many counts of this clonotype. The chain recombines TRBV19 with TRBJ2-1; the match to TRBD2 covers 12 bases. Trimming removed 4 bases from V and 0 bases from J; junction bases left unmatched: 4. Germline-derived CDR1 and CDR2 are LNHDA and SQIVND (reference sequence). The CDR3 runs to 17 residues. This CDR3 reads CASSKGTSGFSYNEQFF. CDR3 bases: TGTGCCAGTAGTAAAGGGACTAGCGGGTTCTCCTACAATGAGCAGTTCTTC.

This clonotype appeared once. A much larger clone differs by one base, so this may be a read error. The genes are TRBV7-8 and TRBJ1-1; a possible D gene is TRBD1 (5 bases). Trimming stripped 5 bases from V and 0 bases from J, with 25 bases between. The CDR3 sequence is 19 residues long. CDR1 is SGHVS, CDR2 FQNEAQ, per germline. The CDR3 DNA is TGTGCCAGCAGCGCGCGACGAGGGAGGGGAATTCGGATGAACACTGAAGCTTTCTTT. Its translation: CASSARRGRGIRMNTEAFF.

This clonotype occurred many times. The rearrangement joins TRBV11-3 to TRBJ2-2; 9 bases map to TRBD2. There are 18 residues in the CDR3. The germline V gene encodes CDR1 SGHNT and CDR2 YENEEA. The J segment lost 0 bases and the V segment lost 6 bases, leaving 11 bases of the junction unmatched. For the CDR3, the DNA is TGTGCCAGCAGTCCTCGGATTTCTAGCGGGGCGAACACCGGGGAGCTGTTTTTT. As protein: CASSPRISSGANTGELFF. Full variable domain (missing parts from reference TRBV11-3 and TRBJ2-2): EAGVVQSPRYKIIEKKQPVAFWCNPISGHNTLYWYLQNLGQGPELLIRYENEEAVDDSQLPKDRFSAERLKGVDSTLKIQPAELGDSAVYLCASSPRISSGANTGELFFGEGSRLTVL.

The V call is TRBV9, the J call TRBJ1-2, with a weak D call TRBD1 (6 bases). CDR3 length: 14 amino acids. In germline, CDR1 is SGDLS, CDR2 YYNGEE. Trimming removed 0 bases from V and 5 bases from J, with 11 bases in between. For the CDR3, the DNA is TGTGCCAGCAGCGTAGGGACAGCACCTTATGGCTACACCTTC. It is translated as CASSVGTAPYGYTF. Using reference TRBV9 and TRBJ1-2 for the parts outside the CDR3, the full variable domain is DSGVTQTPKHLITATGQRVTLRCSPRSGDLSVYWYQQSLDQGLQFLIQYYNGEERAKGNILERFSAQQFPDLHSELNLSSLELGDSALYFCASSVGTAPYGYTFGSGTRLTVV.

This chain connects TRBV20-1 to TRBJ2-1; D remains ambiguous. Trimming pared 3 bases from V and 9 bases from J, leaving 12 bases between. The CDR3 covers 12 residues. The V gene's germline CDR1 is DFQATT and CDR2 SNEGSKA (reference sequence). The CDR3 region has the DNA TGCAGTGCTAGTAAGCCCGTTGGTGAGCAGTTCTTC. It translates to CSASKPVGEQFF.

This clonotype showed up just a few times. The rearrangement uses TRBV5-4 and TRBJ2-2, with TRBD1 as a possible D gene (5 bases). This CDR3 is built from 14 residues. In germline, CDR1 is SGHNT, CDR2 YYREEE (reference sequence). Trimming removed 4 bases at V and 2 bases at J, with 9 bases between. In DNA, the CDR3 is TGTGCCAGCAGCGGGGCTACTAACACCGGGGAGCTGTTTTTT. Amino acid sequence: CASSGATNTGELFF. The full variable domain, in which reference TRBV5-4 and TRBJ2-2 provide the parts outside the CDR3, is ETGVTQSPTHLIKTRGQQVTLRCSSQSGHNTVSWYQQALGQGPQFIFQYYREEENGRGNFPPRFSGLQFPNYSSELNVNALELDDSALYLCASSGATNTGELFFGEGSRLTVL.

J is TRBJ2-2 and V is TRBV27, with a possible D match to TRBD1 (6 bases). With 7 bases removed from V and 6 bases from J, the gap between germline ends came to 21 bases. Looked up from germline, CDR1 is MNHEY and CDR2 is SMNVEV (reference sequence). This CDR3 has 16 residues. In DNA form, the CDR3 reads TGTGCCAGCACTCGCCTGTCGACAGGCCAACCCGGGGAGCTGTTTTTT. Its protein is CASTRLSTGQPGELFF.

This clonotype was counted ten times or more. CDR3 region: CSAPRDRGSIASYEQYF. CDR3 in DNA: TGCAGTGCCCCCCGGGACAGGGGTTCGATCGCGTCCTACGAGCAGTACTTC. This chain connects TRBV20-1 to TRBJ2-7; TRBD1 agrees at 10 bases. There are 17 residues in the CDR3. Germline trimming cut 6 bases from V and 1 base from J; bases unmatched to any gene: 15. Germline lookup yields CDR1 DFQATT and CDR2 SNEGSKA (reference sequence).

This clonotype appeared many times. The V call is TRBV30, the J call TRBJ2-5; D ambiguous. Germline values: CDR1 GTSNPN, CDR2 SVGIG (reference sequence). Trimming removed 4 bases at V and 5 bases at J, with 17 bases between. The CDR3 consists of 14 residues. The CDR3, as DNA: TGTGCCTGGAATCTGGGGTCCCTCCGTGAGACCCAGTACTTC. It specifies CAWNLGSLRETQYF. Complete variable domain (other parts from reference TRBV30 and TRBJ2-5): SQTIHQWPATLVQPVGSPLSLECTVEGTSNPNLYWYRQAAGRGLQLLFYSVGIGQISSEVPQNLSASRPQDRQFILSSKKLLLSDSGFYLCAWNLGSLRETQYFGPGTRLLVL.